This T cell receptor (beta chain) was sequenced during a study of T cells after yellow fever vaccination. In this sample, this clonotype turned up a few times. Antigen specificity is unknown. The study's findings and limits: The appearance of a small share of clonotypes in both CD4 and CD8 compartments was observed.

It was through 5'RACE template switching that TCR cDNA was made, with a universal primer site and UMIs added. TCRdb fed the 5' RACE reads into MiXCR, producing one record per CDR3 protein. The sample has approximately 580,000 distinct CDR3 sequences, 17% seen once. Germline CDR1 reads SGHTA; CDR2 reads FQGNSA. The CDR3 is 16 residues long. With 5 bases removed from V and 1 base from J, the gap between germline ends came to 16 bases. Sequences were derived from PBMCs, sampled roughly 5 days after the first yellow fever vaccination. The V call is TRBV7-2, the J call TRBJ2-3, with D unclear. This TCR came from a man aged 18 to 35 who received the YFV17D yellow fever vaccine. CDR3 in amino acids: CASSLLSGVRTDTQYF. CDR3 coding DNA: TGTGCCAGCAGCCTTCTTTCCGGTGTTCGCACAGATACGCAGTATTTT.